This TCR beta chain was profiled in a study of cytomegalovirus exposure and HLA in healthy donors. Overall study findings and caveats: Later analysis placed DRB1 highest and HLA-C lowest in TCR association rates, which differed by HLA locus. Indistinguishability led to the exclusion of some V segments, TRBV6-2 and TRBV6-3 included.

PCR was performed using 60 Vbeta and 13 Jbeta primers. Clones were sequenced by immunoSEQ multiplex PCR, and TCRdb holds only the in-frame ones, with some missing. The sample lists tens of thousands of clones; around 60% were seen once. Notes on this clone: Its antigen is unidentified.

The germline V gene encodes CDR1 MNHEY and CDR2 SVGAGI. This CDR3 has 13 amino acids. Deletions cut 6 bases from V and 6 bases from J, with 15 bases between. Sequenced: PBMCs. The origin of this receptor is a human donor in good health. The chain joins TRBV6-5 to TRBJ2-7; D may be TRBD1 (6 bases). Here the CDR3 reads CASSRQGLGEQYF. The CDR3 nucleotides are TGTGCCAGCAGCCGGCAGGGGTTAGGCGAGCAGTACTTC.